Below, 26 T cell receptor beta chains from the same sample are listed, as sequenced in a study of T cells in Graves' hyperthyroidism and ophthalmopathy. RNA transcripts served as the template for amplifying TCR beta CDR3 regions. When the TCR CDR3 underwent first-round RT-PCR, the HTBI primer set was used. TCRdb independently ran MiXCR on the multiplex PCR reads; one entry per CDR3 protein. The sample consists of 530,000 or so distinct CDR3 sequences, roughly 18% of them appearing once. What was sequenced was blood. Receptors were obtained from a woman aged 18-35 years with Graves' ophthalmopathy.

The chain uses TRBV24-1 and TRBJ2-4; TRBD2 agrees at 11 bases. V lost 4 bases, J lost 8 bases, and 6 bases stayed unmatched. Germline values: CDR1 KGHDR, CDR2 SFDVKD. The CDR3 is made up of 15 amino acids. CDR3 in amino acids: CATSDVAGGSDIQYF. CDR3 sequence (DNA): TGTGCCACCAGTGACGTAGCGGGAGGGTCTGACATTCAGTACTTC.

There are many counts of this clonotype. The chain joins TRBV18 to TRBJ1-1, with D maybe TRBD1 (6 bases). Germline CDR1 and CDR2: KGHSH and LQKENI. V shed 2 bases and J shed 0 bases, with 10 bases lying between them. The CDR3 is made up of 15 amino acids. This CDR3 is CASSPRQVLNTEAFF. The DNA for the CDR3 is TGTGCCAGCTCACCAAGACAGGTCCTGAACACTGAAGCTTTCTTT.

This clonotype was recorded at least ten times. The gene calls are TRBV6-5 and TRBJ1-6; D gene uncertain. Trimming took off 0 bases at V and 9 bases at J, with 9 bases between the two ends. CDR1 is MNHEY, CDR2 SVGAGI, per germline. CDR3 length: 14 residues. CDR3 coding DNA: TGTGCCAGCAGTTACTCTGGGTCTGGTTCACCCCTCCACTTT. Translation gives CASSYSGSGSPLHF.

This clonotype was observed at least ten times. DNA for the CDR3: TGTGCCAGCAGTGTCGGGCAAGGCTACACCTTC. It encodes CASSVGQGYTF. This chain links TRBV6-1 with TRBJ1-2, with no clear D. The V gene lost 4 bases and the J gene lost 8 bases, with 8 bases spanning the gap. Germline V gene lookup returns CDR1 MNHNS and CDR2 SASEGT. This CDR3 has 11 amino acids.

In this sample, this clonotype turned up many times. V and J are TRBV20-1 and TRBJ2-7; 7 positions agree with TRBD1. The CDR3 covers 13 residues. V shed 5 bases, J shed 1 base, and the junction held 5 bases outside the gene matches. CDR1 is DFQATT and CDR2 is SNEGSKA in the germline V gene (reference sequence). The CDR3 bases are TGCAGTGCTCGGGACAGTAATTCCTACGAGCAGTACTTC. The encoded protein is CSARDSNSYEQYF.

This clonotype was found once. The V call is TRBV19, the J call TRBJ2-7; 9 bases align to TRBD1. V shed 5 bases, J shed 3 bases, and the junction held 11 bases outside the gene matches. Germline CDR1 LNHDA, CDR2 SQIVND (reference sequence). The CDR3 is 16 amino acids. The CDR3 region is CASSLSAGTGFYEQYF. The DNA of the CDR3 is TGTGCCAGTAGTCTCTCTGCCGGGACAGGGTTCTACGAGCAGTACTTC.

The CDR3 coding sequence is TGTGCCAGCAGTTTTAGAAGTCCGAACACCGGGGAGCTGTTTTTT. Translated: CASSFRSPNTGELFF. The chain is built from TRBV28 and TRBJ2-2, with D unclear. The CDR3 spans 15 residues. Trimming stripped 3 bases from V and 0 bases from J, with 8 bases between. Germline CDR1 is MDHEN and CDR2 is SYDVKM. The complete variable domain, with remaining parts taken from reference TRBV28 and TRBJ2-2, reads DVKVTQSSRYLVKRTGEKVFLECVQDMDHENMFWYRQDPGLGLRLIYFSYDVKMKEKGDIPEGYSVSREKKERFSLILESASTNQTSMYLCASSFRSPNTGELFFGEGSRLTVL.

Comments on this clonotype: A junction end diverges from the germline sequence, so it may reflect a read error. The chain combines TRBV20-1 with TRBJ2-1; D gene ambiguous. The germline V gene encodes CDR1 DFQATT and CDR2 SNEGSKA (reference sequence). CDR3 length: 10 amino acids. The CDR3 nucleotides are TGCAGTGCCGTCTACGATGAGCAGTTCTTC. Its protein product is CSAVYDEQFF.

Ten or more counts support this clonotype. The chain joins TRBV2 to TRBJ1-1, with 10 nucleotides matching TRBD1. From germline, CDR1 is SNHLY and CDR2 FYNNEI. The trim removed 5 bases at V and 4 bases at J, leaving 4 bases unmatched. There are 14 residues in the CDR3. CDR3 loop: CASSLRTGGTEAFF. The CDR3 DNA follows: TGTGCCAGCAGTCTACGGACAGGGGGCACTGAAGCTTTCTTT.

This clonotype has at least ten counts. The chain employs TRBV3-1 and TRBJ2-1; D is uncertain. V shed 0 bases and J shed 9 bases, with 15 bases lying between them. CDR3 length: 15 amino acids. CDR1 is LGHDT, CDR2 YNNKEL, per germline (reference sequence). The CDR3 DNA follows: TGTGCCAGCAGCCAAGATCTTTCGGCAGGTGGTGAGCAGTTCTTC. Protein: CASSQDLSAGGEQFF.

The V gene is TRBV7-2, the J gene TRBJ1-3, with D maybe TRBD1 (6 bases). The germline CDR1 and CDR2 sequences are SGHTA and FQGNSA. V shed 1 base and J shed 2 bases, with 12 bases lying between them. The CDR3 sequence is 16 residues long. The CDR3 region is CASSLVGQGPGNTIYF. CDR3 DNA sequence: TGTGCCAGCAGCTTAGTAGGGCAGGGGCCTGGAAACACCATATATTTT.

This clonotype has a handful of counts. J is TRBJ1-2 and V is TRBV9, with D unresolved. V lost 0 bases and J lost 6, with 15 bases in between. Germline V gene data show CDR1 as SGDLS and CDR2 as YYNGEE. The CDR3 runs 15 residues. The CDR3 spells CASSVDANDWNGYTF. The CDR3 DNA follows: TGTGCCAGCAGCGTAGATGCTAATGACTGGAATGGCTACACCTTC.

This chain joins TRBV19 and TRBJ2-1; D possibly corresponds to TRBD1 (6 bases). V gave up 0 bases and J gave up 2 bases, with 11 bases separating them. In germline, CDR1 is LNHDA, CDR2 SQIVND (reference sequence). The CDR3 covers 16 residues. CDR3 DNA sequence: TGTGCCAGTAGTATAGATCCAGCAGGGGCCTACAATGAGCAGTTCTTC. Amino acid sequence: CASSIDPAGAYNEQFF.

This clonotype appeared many times. V is TRBV20-1 and J is TRBJ2-7; D may be TRBD2 (5 bases). The length of the CDR3 is 15 residues. The germline V gene has CDR1 DFQATT and CDR2 SNEGSKA (reference sequence). The V end lost 1 base, the J end lost 1 base, and 14 bases lay between the germline ends. CDR3 loop: CSARGPGTVSYEQYF. The DNA for the CDR3 is TGCAGTGCTAGAGGTCCGGGAACCGTTTCCTACGAGCAGTACTTC.

At least ten counts were recorded for this clonotype. The chain recombines TRBV6-2 or TRBV6-3 with TRBJ2-7; 11 nucleotides align to TRBD2. CDR1 and CDR2 from the germline V gene are MNHEY and SVGEGT. The CDR3 is 16 residues long. V lost 6 bases, J lost 7 bases, and 14 bases stayed unmatched. The CDR3 loop is CASSHGLAGGLMEQYF. The CDR3 bases are TGTGCCAGCAGCCACGGCCTAGCGGGAGGTCTGATGGAGCAGTACTTC.

This clonotype was detected many times. The V call is TRBV6-1, the J call TRBJ2-1; TRBD1 aligns across 7 bases. V shed 6 bases and J 8 bases; nucleotides not matched to a gene: 10. The CDR3 runs 14 residues. Germline V gene sequence: CDR1 MNHNS, CDR2 SASEGT. CDR3 bases: TGTGCCAGCAGGGTGCAGGGGGATGGAGATGAGCAGTTCTTC. Amino acid sequence: CASRVQGDGDEQFF.

On this clonotype itself: A much larger clone lies one base from this, so it may be a read error. This chain uses TRBV11-2 with TRBJ1-6, with 8 bases that match TRBD1. J lost 6 bases, V lost 0 bases, and 1 base had no gene match. Germline CDR1 and CDR2: SGHAT and FQNNGV. The CDR3 consists of 15 residues. DNA for the CDR3: TGTGCCAGCAGCTTAGACAGGGGGCTTAATTCACCCCTCCACTTT. Translation gives CASSLDRGLNSPLHF.

This clonotype was seen a handful of times. J is TRBJ1-2 and V is TRBV29-1, with TRBD1 as a possible D gene (6 bases). CDR3 length: 15 residues. V was clipped by 4 bases and J by 4 bases, with 19 bases between them. Looked up from germline, CDR1 is SQVTM and CDR2 is ANQGSEA. In DNA form, the CDR3 reads TGCAGCGTTGGGGGAGATGGGGGGCTTAGCTATGGCTACACCTTC. Protein sequence: CSVGGDGGLSYGYTF.

This clonotype was observed many times. The chain carries TRBV28 and TRBJ2-3, with D tentatively TRBD1 (6 bases). There are 15 residues in the CDR3. Germline loops: CDR1 MDHEN, CDR2 SYDVKM. Trimming stripped 3 bases from V and 4 bases from J, with 14 bases between. Here the CDR3 DNA reads TGTGCCAGCAGTTTTACAGGGCTGGACGCAGATACGCAGTATTTT. Protein sequence: CASSFTGLDADTQYF.

Many counts were recorded for this clonotype. The rearrangement uses TRBV12-3 or TRBV12-4 and TRBJ2-5, with 8 bases aligning to TRBD2. With 3 bases clipped from V and 5 bases from J, the junction kept 8 bases outside the gene matches. This CDR3 spans 15 amino acids. The CDR3 region is CASSFPSGSGETQYF. CDR3 coding DNA: TGTGCCAGCAGTTTCCCAAGCGGGAGCGGGGAGACCCAGTACTTC.

The sample holds many counts of this clonotype. The V gene is TRBV11-2, the J gene TRBJ1-1; D is possibly TRBD1 (6 bases). V was trimmed by 1 base and J by 6 bases, leaving 15 bases between them. The germline CDR1 and CDR2 sequences are SGHAT and FQNNGV. The CDR3 has 15 amino acids. As DNA, the CDR3 is TGTGCCAGCAGCTTAGGTTTTACAGGGAGTTCTGAAGCTTTCTTT. This sequence encodes CASSLGFTGSSEAFF.

This clonotype was seen repeatedly, ten times or more. The chain carries TRBV18 and TRBJ2-7, with 7 positions matching TRBD2. Germline CDR1 is KGHSH and CDR2 is LQKENI. Trimming at V came to 4 bases and at J to 2 bases, leaving 5 bases not matched to a gene. CDR3 size: 14 residues. This chain's CDR3 is CASSHSSGAYEQYF. Here the CDR3 DNA reads TGTGCCAGCTCACACTCTAGCGGCGCCTACGAGCAGTACTTC.

This clonotype was seen a handful of times. A much larger clone differs by one base, so this may be a read error. V usage is TRBV7-3 and J usage is TRBJ2-2; TRBD2 is a possible D gene (6 bases). Per the germline V gene, CDR1 is SGHTA and CDR2 is FQGTGA. The CDR3 covers 14 residues. Between the trimmed V and J ends, which lost 5 bases and 4 bases, there was a span of 11 bases. The CDR3 coding sequence is TGTGCCAGCAGCGAGGACTACAGCACCGGGGAGCTGTTTTTT. It codes for CASSEDYSTGELFF.

Turning to this clonotype: One end of the junction is discordant with germline, which a read error may explain. The chain employs TRBV12-3 or TRBV12-4 and TRBJ2-2; TRBD1 aligns across 7 bases. This CDR3 has 16 residues. The CDR3 here is CASSYPGQKNTGELLF. CDR3 DNA: TGTGCCAGCAGTTATCCGGGACAGAAGAACACCGGGGAGCTGCTTTTT.

The chain combines TRBV9 with TRBJ2-7; 7 bases are shared with TRBD1. CDR1 and CDR2 from the germline V gene are SGDLS and YYNGEE. V gave up 3 bases and J gave up 2 bases; unmatched junction bases: 5. The CDR3 totals 14 residues. CDR3 sequence reads: CASSAGTETYEQYF. The CDR3 DNA follows: TGTGCCAGCAGCGCGGGGACAGAAACCTACGAGCAGTACTTC.

This clonotype was counted at least ten times. CDR3 residues: CASSLGGVTDTQYF. CDR3 coding DNA: TGTGCCAGCAGCTTAGGCGGTGTCACAGATACGCAGTATTTT. The chain is built from TRBV7-2 and TRBJ2-3; D is ambiguous. Germline CDR1 and CDR2: SGHTA and FQGNSA. Trimming cost V 1 base and J 2 bases, with 7 bases left between them. CDR3 length: 14 amino acids.